The rows below give T cell receptor beta chains drawn from one sample of a study of blood T cell repertoires in COVID-19. Generated by immunoSEQ multiplex PCR, the TCRdb table keeps only in-frame clones and is missing some. The sample lists some 150,000 clones, about 79% occurring once. The sample taken for sequencing was peripheral blood. Source of these receptors: a woman aged 50 to 65 in a cohort sampled during active or convalescent COVID-19. Both conserved end residues are part of each CDR3. The D gene is left open where the match is weak. Size is stated for part of the rows, as once, few or many counts, or as a class when the clone is expanded.

CDR3nt,CDR3aa,j_gene,v_gene,abundance,d_gene
TGTGCCTGGAGCAGACAGCTCTATGGCTACACCTTC,CAWSRQLYGYTF,TRBJ1-2,TRBV30,.,.
TGCGCCAGCAGTGAGTTATTGGGGACAGGGCAAACCTACGAGCAGTACTTC,CASSELLGTGQTYEQYF,TRBJ2-7,TRBV10-2,.,TRBD1
TGTGCCAGCAGCCAAGGGGGACACCTAGTAGACATGAACACTGAAGCTTTCTTT,CASSQGGHLVDMNTEAFF,TRBJ1-1,TRBV3-1/TRBV3-2,once,.
TGTGCCAGTAGAACAGAAGGGACTAGCGGCAATGAGCAGTTCTTC,CASRTEGTSGNEQFF,TRBJ2-1,TRBV19,.,TRBD2
TGTGCCAGTACAAGGGTAGGGACAGCCGCTGGAAACACCATATATTTT,CASTRVGTAAGNTIYF,TRBJ1-3,TRBV19,.,TRBD1
TGTGCCAGCAGCTTCCAGAACAACCAGGGTGGGACTGAAGCTTTCTTT,CASSFQNNQGGTEAFF,TRBJ1-1,TRBV7-8,.,.
TGTGCCAGCAGCGCCTACGGACAGGGGCTCTCTGGGGCCAACGTCCTGACTTTC,CASSAYGQGLSGANVLTF,TRBJ2-6,TRBV7-2,.,TRBD1
TGTGCCAGCAGTGTAACGACAGTAGCCAAAAACATTCAGTACTTC,CASSVTTVAKNIQYF,TRBJ2-4,TRBV2,many,.
TGCGCCAGCAGCCAATTTGACCGGGGGGCCTTCTACAATGAGCAGTTCTTC,CASSQFDRGAFYNEQFF,TRBJ2-1,TRBV4-3,.,.
TGCGCCAGCAGCCCCCACAGCGCAGGGGGCGACGGCTACACCTTC,CASSPHSAGGDGYTF,TRBJ1-2,TRBV5-1,.,TRBD1
TGTGCCAGCAGTTTATTGGGTGGGGGACAGCAAGAGACCCAGTACTTC,CASSLLGGGQQETQYF,TRBJ2-5,TRBV27,few,TRBD1
TGCAGTGCTTCACTCGGGTTGGAAGCTTTCTTT,CSASLGLEAFF,TRBJ1-1,TRBV20-1,.,.
TGCGCCAGCAGTTATAAATCCGGGACAGGGAACTATGGCTACACCTTC,CASSYKSGTGNYGYTF,TRBJ1-2,TRBV23-1,.,TRBD1
TGCGCCAGCAGCTTGACGGGGGGGCTTGGTAATGAGCAGTTCTTC,CASSLTGGLGNEQFF,TRBJ2-1,TRBV5-1,.,TRBD2
TGTGCCAGCAGCCCCCAGGGGTGGACTGAAGCTTTCTTT,CASSPQGWTEAFF,TRBJ1-1,TRBV12-3/TRBV12-4,.,.
TGCGCAAGGGCTGTAGGGACAGGAGGGGATGAGCAGTTCTTC,CARAVGTGGDEQFF,TRBJ2-1,TRBV10-1,.,TRBD1
TGCGCCAGCAGCCCGGGACTAGCGGCTAGCACAGATACGCAGTATTTT,CASSPGLAASTDTQYF,TRBJ2-3,TRBV5-1,.,TRBD2
TGTGCCAGCAGTCCAAGGACTAGCGGGGTGCCCTCCTACGAGCAGTACTTC,CASSPRTSGVPSYEQYF,TRBJ2-7,TRBV27,.,TRBD2
TGCGCCAGCAGTCAATCGAGGACAGATGCTTACGAGCAGTACTTC,CASSQSRTDAYEQYF,TRBJ2-7,TRBV23-1,.,.
TGTGCCAGCAGTCTTAGACAGTCCTCCTACAATGAGCAGTTCTTC,CASSLRQSSYNEQFF,TRBJ2-1,TRBV2,once,.
TGTGCCAGCAGCCTCGGACTAGCGGGGCTTCCAAGCACAGATACGCAGTATTTT,CASSLGLAGLPSTDTQYF,TRBJ2-3,TRBV9,.,TRBD2
TGTGCCAGCTCACCTAATACCGGGGACCAAGAGACCCAGTACTTC,CASSPNTGDQETQYF,TRBJ2-5,TRBV18,.,.
TGTGCCAGCAGTCAGGGGTGGTCGCTAGCGGGGGAGGGGCAGTTCTTC,CASSQGWSLAGEGQFF,TRBJ2-1,TRBV27,.,TRBD2
TGCGCCAGCAGCCTTAGATTGGGACAGTCGGTGGAAAAACTGTTTTTT,CASSLRLGQSVEKLFF,TRBJ1-4,TRBV4-1,.,TRBD1
TGTGCCAGCAGCTTAGGGCTACAGGGGAGCAATCAGCCCCAGCATTTT,CASSLGLQGSNQPQHF,TRBJ1-5,TRBV7-2,.,TRBD1
TGTGCCAGCAGTGAAGCTGACAGTCAATTCTACGAGCAGTACTTC,CASSEADSQFYEQYF,TRBJ2-7,TRBV2,.,.
TGTGCCAGTAGCCCGGGACAGGCCGATCAGCCCCAGCATTTT,CASSPGQADQPQHF,TRBJ1-5,TRBV19,.,TRBD1
TGTGCCAGCAGCGTCACGGGACTAGCGGGGTTTGAGCAGTTCTTC,CASSVTGLAGFEQFF,TRBJ2-1,TRBV9,.,TRBD2
TGTGCCAGCAGCTTAATGGGGGGTGAAGCTTTCTTT,CASSLMGGEAFF,TRBJ1-1,TRBV7-3,.,.
TGTGCCAGCAGTTTATCCAGGGGCCCCGAAAAACTGTTTTTT,CASSLSRGPEKLFF,TRBJ1-4,TRBV27,.,.